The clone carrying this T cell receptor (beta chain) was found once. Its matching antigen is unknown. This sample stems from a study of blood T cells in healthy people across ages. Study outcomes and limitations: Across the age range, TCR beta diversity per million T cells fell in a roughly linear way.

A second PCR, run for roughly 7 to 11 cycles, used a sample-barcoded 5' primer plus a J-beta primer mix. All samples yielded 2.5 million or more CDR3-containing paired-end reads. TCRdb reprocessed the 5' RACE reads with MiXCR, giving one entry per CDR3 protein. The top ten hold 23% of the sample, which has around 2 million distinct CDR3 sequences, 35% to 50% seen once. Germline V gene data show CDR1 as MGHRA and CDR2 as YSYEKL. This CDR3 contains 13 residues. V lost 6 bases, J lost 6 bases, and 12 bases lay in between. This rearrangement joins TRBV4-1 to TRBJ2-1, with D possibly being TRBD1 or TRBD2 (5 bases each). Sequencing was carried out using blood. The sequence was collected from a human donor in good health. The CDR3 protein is CASRALGANEQFF. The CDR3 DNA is TGCGCCAGCAGGGCACTAGGGGCCAATGAGCAGTTCTTC.